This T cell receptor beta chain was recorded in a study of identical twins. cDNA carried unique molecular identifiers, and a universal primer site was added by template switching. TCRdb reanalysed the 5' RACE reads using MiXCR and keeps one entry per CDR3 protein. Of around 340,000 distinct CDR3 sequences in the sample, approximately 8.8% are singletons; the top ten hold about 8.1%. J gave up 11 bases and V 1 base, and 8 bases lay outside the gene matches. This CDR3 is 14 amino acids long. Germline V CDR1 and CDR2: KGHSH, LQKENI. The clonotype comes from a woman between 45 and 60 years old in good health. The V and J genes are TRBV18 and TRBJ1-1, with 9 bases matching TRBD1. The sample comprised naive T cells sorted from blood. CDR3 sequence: CASSPRDRDTKAFF. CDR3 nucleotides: TGTGCCAGCTCACCACGGGACAGGGACACTAAGGCTTTCTTT.